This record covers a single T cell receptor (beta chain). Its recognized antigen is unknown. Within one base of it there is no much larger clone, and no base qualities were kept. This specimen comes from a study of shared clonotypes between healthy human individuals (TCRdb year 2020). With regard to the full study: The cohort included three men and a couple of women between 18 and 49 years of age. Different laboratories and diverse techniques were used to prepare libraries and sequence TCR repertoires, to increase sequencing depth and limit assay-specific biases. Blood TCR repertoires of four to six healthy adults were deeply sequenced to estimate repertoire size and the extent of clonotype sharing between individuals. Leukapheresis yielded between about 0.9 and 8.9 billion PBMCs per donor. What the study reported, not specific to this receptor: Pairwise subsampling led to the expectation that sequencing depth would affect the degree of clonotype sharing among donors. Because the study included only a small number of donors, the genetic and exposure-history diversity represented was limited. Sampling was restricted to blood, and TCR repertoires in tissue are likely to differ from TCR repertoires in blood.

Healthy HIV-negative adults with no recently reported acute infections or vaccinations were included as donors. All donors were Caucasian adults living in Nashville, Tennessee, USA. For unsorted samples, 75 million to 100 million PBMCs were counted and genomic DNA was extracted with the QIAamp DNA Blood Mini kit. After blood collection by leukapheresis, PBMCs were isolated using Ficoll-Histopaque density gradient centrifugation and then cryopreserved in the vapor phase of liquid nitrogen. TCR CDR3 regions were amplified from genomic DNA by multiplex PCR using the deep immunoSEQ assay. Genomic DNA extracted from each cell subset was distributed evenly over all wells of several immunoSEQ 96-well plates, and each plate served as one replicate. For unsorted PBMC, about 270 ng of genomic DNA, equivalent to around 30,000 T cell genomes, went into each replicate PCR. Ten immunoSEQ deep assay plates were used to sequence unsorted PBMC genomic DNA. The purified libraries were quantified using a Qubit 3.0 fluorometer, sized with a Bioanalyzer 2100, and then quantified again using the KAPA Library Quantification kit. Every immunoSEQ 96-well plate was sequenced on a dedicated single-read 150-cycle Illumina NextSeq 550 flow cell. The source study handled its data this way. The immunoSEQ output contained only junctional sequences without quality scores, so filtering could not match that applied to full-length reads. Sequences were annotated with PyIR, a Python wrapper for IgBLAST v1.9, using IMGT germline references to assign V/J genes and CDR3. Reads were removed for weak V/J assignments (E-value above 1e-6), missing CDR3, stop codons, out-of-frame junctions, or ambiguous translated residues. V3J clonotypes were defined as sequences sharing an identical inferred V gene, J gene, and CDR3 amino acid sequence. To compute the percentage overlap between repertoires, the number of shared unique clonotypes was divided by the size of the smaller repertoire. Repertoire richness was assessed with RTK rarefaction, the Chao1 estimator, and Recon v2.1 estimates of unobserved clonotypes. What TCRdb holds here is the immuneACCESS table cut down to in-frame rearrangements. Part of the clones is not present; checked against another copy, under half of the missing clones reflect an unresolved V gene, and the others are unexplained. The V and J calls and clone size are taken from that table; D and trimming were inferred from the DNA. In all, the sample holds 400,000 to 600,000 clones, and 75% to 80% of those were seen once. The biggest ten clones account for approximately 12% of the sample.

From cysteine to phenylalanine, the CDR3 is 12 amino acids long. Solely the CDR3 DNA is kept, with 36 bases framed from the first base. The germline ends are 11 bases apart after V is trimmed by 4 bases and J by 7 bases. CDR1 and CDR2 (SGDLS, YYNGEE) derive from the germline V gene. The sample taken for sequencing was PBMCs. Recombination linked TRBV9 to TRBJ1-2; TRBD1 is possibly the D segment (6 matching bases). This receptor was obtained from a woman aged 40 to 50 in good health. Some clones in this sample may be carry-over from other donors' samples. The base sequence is TGTGCCAGCAGCCTACAGGGATCTGGCTACACCTTC. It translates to CASSLQGSGYTF.